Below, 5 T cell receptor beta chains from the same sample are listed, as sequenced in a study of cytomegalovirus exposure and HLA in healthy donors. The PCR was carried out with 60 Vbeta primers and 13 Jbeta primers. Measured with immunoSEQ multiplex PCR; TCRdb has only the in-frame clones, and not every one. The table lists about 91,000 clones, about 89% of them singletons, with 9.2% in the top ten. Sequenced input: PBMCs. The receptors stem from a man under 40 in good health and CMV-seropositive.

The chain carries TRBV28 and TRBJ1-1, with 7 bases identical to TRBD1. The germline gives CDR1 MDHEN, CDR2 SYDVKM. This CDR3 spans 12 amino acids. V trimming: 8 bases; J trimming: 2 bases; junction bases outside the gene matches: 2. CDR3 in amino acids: CASGTVNTEAFF. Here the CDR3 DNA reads TGTGCCAGCGGGACAGTAAACACTGAAGCTTTCTTT.

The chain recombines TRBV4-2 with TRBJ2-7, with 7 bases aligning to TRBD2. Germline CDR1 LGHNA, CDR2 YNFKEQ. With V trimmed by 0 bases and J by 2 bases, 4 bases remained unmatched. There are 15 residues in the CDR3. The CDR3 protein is CASSQDIGTTYEQYF. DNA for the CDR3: TGTGCCAGCAGCCAAGATATCGGGACTACCTACGAGCAGTACTTC.

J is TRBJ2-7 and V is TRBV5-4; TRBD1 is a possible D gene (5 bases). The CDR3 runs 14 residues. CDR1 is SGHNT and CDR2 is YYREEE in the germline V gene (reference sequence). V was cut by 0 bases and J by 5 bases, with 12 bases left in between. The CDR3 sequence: CASSLAGSRDEQYF. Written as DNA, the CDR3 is TGTGCCAGCAGCTTGGCAGGGTCTCGCGACGAGCAGTACTTC. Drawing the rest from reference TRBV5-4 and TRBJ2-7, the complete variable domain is ETGVTQSPTHLIKTRGQQVTLRCSSQSGHNTVSWYQQALGQGPQFIFQYYREEENGRGNFPPRFSGLQFPNYSSELNVNALELDDSALYLCASSLAGSRDEQYFGPGTRLTVT.

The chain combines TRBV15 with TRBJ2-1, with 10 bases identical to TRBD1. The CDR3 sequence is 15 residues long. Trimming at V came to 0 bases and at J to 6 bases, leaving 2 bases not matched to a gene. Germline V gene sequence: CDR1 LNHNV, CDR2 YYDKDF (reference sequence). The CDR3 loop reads CATSREGTGVNEQFF. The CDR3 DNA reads TGTGCCACCAGCAGAGAAGGGACAGGGGTCAATGAGCAGTTCTTC.

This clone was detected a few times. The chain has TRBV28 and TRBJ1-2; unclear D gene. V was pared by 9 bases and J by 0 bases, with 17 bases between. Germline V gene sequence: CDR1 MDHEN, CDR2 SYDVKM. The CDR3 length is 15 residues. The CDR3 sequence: CASAPPGDTNYGYTF. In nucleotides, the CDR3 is TGTGCCAGTGCTCCCCCCGGGGATACTAACTATGGCTACACCTTC.